Below, 14 T cell receptor beta chains from the same sample are listed, as sequenced in a study of blood T cell repertoires in COVID-19. The data were produced by immunoSEQ multiplex PCR, yet TCRdb's version contains in-frame clones alone and is incomplete. The repertoire holds roughly 250,000 clones, with around 86% as singletons. Sequenced sample: peripheral blood. The receptors originated from an older woman with active or convalescent COVID-19.

This chain joins TRBV9 and TRBJ1-3; D possibly corresponds to TRBD1 (5 bases). Germline loops: CDR1 SGDLS, CDR2 YYNGEE. The CDR3 spans 15 residues. With 0 bases removed from V and 3 bases from J, the gap between germline ends came to 10 bases. As DNA, the CDR3 is TGTGCCAGCAGCGTAGATCGGGGGGTTGGAAACACCATATATTTT. This encodes CASSVDRGVGNTIYF.

The chain carries TRBV28 and TRBJ1-1, with D unclear. Germline V gene data show CDR1 as MDHEN and CDR2 as SYDVKM. This CDR3 is 15 amino acids long. Trimming removed 6 bases from V and 6 bases from J, with 20 bases in between. CDR3 sequence reads: CASSPGREVPAEAFF. CDR3 nucleotides: TGTGCCAGCAGCCCCGGGAGGGAGGTTCCGGCTGAAGCTTTCTTT.

This rearrangement joins TRBV6-5 to TRBJ1-5, with D possibly TRBD1 on 5 matching bases. The CDR3 extends over 14 amino acids. Per germline, CDR1 MNHEY and CDR2 SVGAGI. The V end was cut by 6 bases, the J end by 6 bases, with 15 bases between. CDR3 protein: CASSPPGGTQPQHF. In DNA, the CDR3 is TGTGCCAGCAGCCCCCCCGGGGGGACTCAGCCCCAGCATTTT.

The V and J genes are TRBV4-3 and TRBJ2-2, with 8 bases aligning to TRBD1. This CDR3 is 20 amino acids long. Germline assignment: CDR1 LGHNA and CDR2 YSLEER. With V trimmed by 1 base and J by 6 bases, 19 bases remained unmatched. CDR3 nucleotides: TGCGCCAGCAGCCAAGGCCGGGCGGTCCTTGGACAGGGCAAACCCGGGGAGCTGTTTTTT. Residues: CASSQGRAVLGQGKPGELFF.

The rearrangement joins TRBV3-1 (or the pseudogene TRBV3-2) to TRBJ1-2; possibly TRBD1 for D (5 bases). Germline lookup yields CDR1 LGHDT and CDR2 YNNKEL (reference sequence). This CDR3 comprises 13 residues. V was pared by 4 bases and J by 4 bases, with 10 bases between. The CDR3 loop is CASSLQGSYGYTF. CDR3 nucleotide sequence: TGTGCCAGCAGCCTCCAGGGCTCCTATGGCTACACCTTC.

Remarks on this clone: Other DNA sequences in the same sample also yield this CDR3. This chain links TRBV27 with TRBJ2-7; no clear D gene. This CDR3 region has 13 residues. V gave up 2 bases and J gave up 1 base, with 6 bases separating them. Germline CDR1 reads MNHEY; CDR2 reads SMNVEV (reference sequence). CDR3: CASSLGRSYEQYF. CDR3 bases: TGTGCCAGCAGTTTAGGCAGGTCCTACGAGCAGTACTTC.

The rearrangement joins TRBV2 to TRBJ1-1, with a tentative D call TRBD1 (6 bases). CDR1 and CDR2 (germline): SNHLY, FYNNEI. Trimming shortened V by 6 bases and J by 7 bases, and 24 bases separated the two germline ends. The CDR3 has 16 amino acids. The CDR3 nucleotides are TGTGCCAGCAGCAGATGGGTCCCGGGGGGCGGAGATGAAGCTTTCTTT. Translating gives CASSRWVPGGGDEAFF.

The chain links TRBV3-1 (or the pseudogene TRBV3-2) to TRBJ1-5; no clear D. Germline-derived CDR1 and CDR2 are LGHDT and YNNKEL (reference sequence). With 1 base removed from V and 9 bases from J, the gap between germline ends came to 13 bases. The CDR3 has 14 residues. The CDR3 reads CASSQVLESSPQHF. DNA of the CDR3: TGTGCCAGCAGCCAAGTACTAGAAAGTTCGCCCCAGCATTTT.

This clone was detected once. This rearrangement joins TRBV18 to TRBJ2-1; D is undetermined. This CDR3 is built from 13 residues. Between the trimmed V and J ends, which lost 1 base and 6 bases, there was a span of 7 bases. Germline CDR1 KGHSH, CDR2 LQKENI. CDR3 loop: CASSPQYLNEQFF. CDR3 DNA: TGTGCCAGCTCACCACAATATCTCAATGAGCAGTTCTTC.

The chain couples TRBV10-3 to TRBJ1-3, with a weak D call TRBD1 (6 bases). The germline V gene has CDR1 ENHRY and CDR2 SYGVKD. Trimming shortened V by 6 bases and J by 1 base, and 10 bases separated the two germline ends. This CDR3 contains 14 residues. CDR3: CAIRDSSSGNTIYF. CDR3 sequence (DNA): TGTGCCATCAGGGACAGCTCATCTGGAAACACCATATATTTT.

This clone has a handful of counts. This chain links TRBV5-4 with TRBJ2-5; 8 nucleotides agree with TRBD2. Germline-derived CDR1 and CDR2 are SGHNT and YYREEE (reference sequence). This CDR3 comprises 16 residues. With 3 bases clipped from V and 0 bases from J, the junction kept 7 bases outside the gene matches. The CDR3 DNA sequence: TGTGCCAGCAGCTCGTTAATAGCGGGGAACCAAGAGACCCAGTACTTC. It translates to CASSSLIAGNQETQYF.

The chain carries TRBV7-2 and TRBJ1-2; 11 bases line up with TRBD1. V lost 5 bases and J lost 5; bases outside the gene matches: 4. Per the germline V gene, CDR1 is SGHTA and CDR2 is FQGNSA. This CDR3 has 14 residues. The CDR3 here is CASSPDRGPYGYTF. The CDR3 region has the DNA TGTGCCAGCAGCCCGGACAGGGGGCCTTATGGCTACACCTTC.

V usage is TRBV18 and J usage is TRBJ1-1; unclear D gene. In germline, CDR1 is KGHSH, CDR2 LQKENI. V lost 3 bases, J lost 3 bases, and 20 bases lay in between. There are 17 residues in the CDR3. As DNA, the CDR3 is TGTGCCAGCTCACCGGTCCTCCGAATACTTGAGTACACTGAAGCTTTCTTT. It codes for CASSPVLRILEYTEAFF.

The chain employs TRBV9 and TRBJ1-4; possibly TRBD1 for D (6 bases). V lost 3 bases and J 8 bases, leaving 14 bases between the germline ends. There are 14 residues in the CDR3. CDR1 and CDR2 from the germline V gene are SGDLS and YYNGEE. CDR3 nucleotide sequence: TGTGCCAGCAGCGCTACAGGGATGGGAGAAAAACTGTTTTTT. Protein: CASSATGMGEKLFF.